The 21 T cell receptor beta chains presented below share a single source sample, sequenced in a study of blood T cell repertoires in COVID-19. TCRdb's copy holds only in-frame clones and misses some; the assay was immunoSEQ multiplex PCR. The profile shows approximately 400,000 clones, 88% of them singletons. Sequenced input: PBMCs or T cells enriched from blood (not recorded which). The receptors shown here come from a woman between 18 and 29 years old who had recovered from COVID-19.

The rearrangement joins TRBV6-5 to TRBJ2-1; 7 bases agree with TRBD1. CDR3 length: 13 amino acids. Germline-derived CDR1 and CDR2 are MNHEY and SVGAGI. V shed 8 bases, J shed 4 bases, and the junction held 5 bases outside the gene matches. CDR3 loop: CASGRGLYNEQFF. The CDR3 coding sequence is TGTGCCAGCGGCAGGGGGTTGTACAATGAGCAGTTCTTC.

J is TRBJ2-1 and V is TRBV3-1 (or the pseudogene TRBV3-2); 8 bases map to TRBD2. CDR3 length equals 17 residues. Germline trimming cut 2 bases from V and 0 bases from J; bases unmatched to any gene: 6. CDR1 is LGHDT, CDR2 YNNKEL, per germline (reference sequence). CDR3 region: CASSQRAAGGSYNEQFF. As DNA, the CDR3 is TGTGCCAGCAGCCAAAGAGCTGCGGGGGGCTCCTACAATGAGCAGTTCTTC.

Here the CDR3 DNA reads TGCGCCACGGAGGCGGGGGGTACGCAGTATTTT. This translates into CATEAGGTQYF. The genes are TRBV10-1 and TRBJ2-3; 8 positions match TRBD2. Germline V CDR1 and CDR2: WNHNN, SYGVQD (reference sequence). The CDR3 spans 11 residues. Losses at the gene ends were 10 bases for V and 8 bases for J; bases not matched to a gene: 5.

This clone has just a few counts. The rearrangement joins TRBV28 to TRBJ1-5, with 12 bases fitting TRBD1. V was clipped by 5 bases and J by 1 base; unmatched bases: 9. The germline V gene has CDR1 MDHEN and CDR2 SYDVKM. There are 18 residues in the CDR3. The CDR3 nucleotides read TGTGCCAGCAGTCTCCGGGGACAGGGGGCCATGAGCAATCAGCCCCAGCATTTT. Protein: CASSLRGQGAMSNQPQHF.

V is TRBV7-9 and J is TRBJ2-4; D is possibly TRBD2 (6 bases). Trimming pared 8 bases from V and 0 bases from J, leaving 20 bases between. This CDR3 has 17 residues. CDR1 and CDR2 (germline): SEHNR, FQNEAQ (reference sequence). Here the CDR3 DNA reads TGTGCCAGCTTCCCGAACGGGGGATTTCTAGCCAAAAACATTCAGTACTTC. Residues: CASFPNGGFLAKNIQYF. Supplemented by reference TRBV7-9 and TRBJ2-4, the full variable domain reads DTGVSQNPRHKITKRGQNVTFRCDPISEHNRLYWYRQTLGQGPEFLTYFQNEAQLEKSRLLSDRFSAERPKGSFSTLEIQRTEQGDSAMYLCASFPNGGFLAKNIQYFGAGTRLSVL.

The gene calls are TRBV3-1 (or the pseudogene TRBV3-2) and TRBJ1-6; D uncertain. V lost 0 bases, J lost 19 bases, and 19 bases lay in between. The CDR3 consists of 14 residues. Germline V lookup: CDR1 LGHDT, CDR2 YNNKEL (reference sequence). CDR3 protein: CASSQDRWASPGHF. The CDR3 coding sequence is TGTGCCAGCAGCCAAGATCGTTGGGCCAGCCCTGGGCACTTT.

This clone was observed a single time. The chain links TRBV5-5 to TRBJ1-2; D is possibly TRBD1 (6 bases). Trimming removed 0 bases from V and 6 bases from J, with 15 bases in between. The germline V gene has CDR1 SGHKS and CDR2 YYEKEE (reference sequence). CDR3 length equals 15 residues. The CDR3 spells CASSLESGERDGYTF. The CDR3, as DNA: TGTGCCAGCAGCTTGGAGTCAGGGGAGAGGGATGGCTACACCTTC.

This chain connects TRBV9 to TRBJ2-1; a possible D gene is TRBD1 (5 bases). Between the trimmed V and J ends, which lost 0 bases and 2 bases, there was a span of 12 bases. The CDR3 spans 16 residues. Germline V CDR1 and CDR2: SGDLS, YYNGEE. For the CDR3, the DNA is TGTGCCAGCAGCGTAGCCCAGGGCCTCGCCTACAATGAGCAGTTCTTC. This translates into CASSVAQGLAYNEQFF. Full variable domain (missing parts from reference TRBV9 and TRBJ2-1): DSGVTQTPKHLITATGQRVTLRCSPRSGDLSVYWYQQSLDQGLQFLIQYYNGEERAKGNILERFSAQQFPDLHSELNLSSLELGDSALYFCASSVAQGLAYNEQFFGPGTRLTVL.

The V and J genes are TRBV3-1 (or the pseudogene TRBV3-2) and TRBJ1-3; D is possibly TRBD1 (6 bases). The CDR3 is made up of 15 amino acids. V shed 4 bases and J shed 0 bases, with 10 bases lying between them. The germline CDR1 and CDR2 sequences are LGHDT and YNNKEL (reference sequence). CDR3 amino acids: CASSLQGLSGNTIYF. CDR3 bases: TGTGCCAGCAGCCTACAGGGCCTCTCTGGAAACACCATATATTTT.

The chain combines TRBV30 with TRBJ2-7, with 8 bases matching TRBD1. Germline V lookup: CDR1 GTSNPN, CDR2 SVGIG (reference sequence). This CDR3 comprises 14 residues. With 6 bases clipped from V and 3 bases from J, the junction kept 10 bases outside the gene matches. Here the CDR3 reads CACTEGRGLYEQYF. The CDR3, as DNA: TGTGCCTGTACTGAGGGCAGGGGGCTCTACGAGCAGTACTTC.

The chain couples TRBV9 to TRBJ1-6, with D perhaps matching TRBD1 (5 bases). Between the trimmed V and J ends, which lost 4 bases and 6 bases, there was a span of 11 bases. CDR1 and CDR2 (germline): SGDLS, YYNGEE. The length of the CDR3 is 14 residues. CDR3 DNA sequence: TGTGCCAGCAGCTCGGACATTGGTAATTCACCCCTCCACTTT. The encoded protein is CASSSDIGNSPLHF.

V is TRBV2 and J is TRBJ2-5; 7 bases match TRBD1. The germline V gene has CDR1 SNHLY and CDR2 FYNNEI. The V segment lost 3 bases and the J segment 2 bases; nucleotides outside the gene matches: 6. This CDR3 has 15 amino acids. The CDR3 spells CASSEGTANQETQYF. The CDR3 bases are TGTGCCAGCAGTGAGGGGACAGCCAATCAAGAGACCCAGTACTTC.

V and J are TRBV7-9 and TRBJ1-1; no reliable D call. The V and J ends lost 5 bases and 0 bases respectively, with 25 bases between them. The CDR3 spans 19 residues. Germline V gene data show CDR1 as SEHNR and CDR2 as FQNEAQ (reference sequence). As DNA, the CDR3 is TGTGCCAGCAGCCTGCCCCTCCCTATTGCTGGGCAGTTGAACACTGAAGCTTTCTTT. This translates into CASSLPLPIAGQLNTEAFF.

V and J are TRBV29-1 and TRBJ1-5; possibly TRBD1 for D (5 bases). This CDR3 is built from 13 residues. Germline V gives CDR1 SQVTM, CDR2 ANQGSEA. The V end lost 1 base, the J end lost 3 bases, and 7 bases lay between the germline ends. The CDR3 nucleotides read TGCAGCGTTGAAGGGGGCCACAATCAGCCCCAGCATTTT. This encodes CSVEGGHNQPQHF.

This chain connects TRBV6-5 to TRBJ1-1, with D possibly TRBD1 on 5 matching bases. Germline V gene sequence: CDR1 MNHEY, CDR2 SVGAGI. There are 15 residues in the CDR3. Trimming took off 0 bases at V and 7 bases at J, with 15 bases between the two ends. DNA of the CDR3: TGTGCCAGCAGTTACTCGAAGAAAGGGGCGGATGAAGCTTTCTTT. Protein product: CASSYSKKGADEAFF.

CDR3 amino acids: CSTTGGYGYTF. For the CDR3, the DNA is TGCAGTACGACCGGGGGCTATGGCTACACCTTC. The chain combines TRBV20-1 with TRBJ1-2, with a weak D call TRBD1 (5 bases). Trimming removed 8 bases from V and 4 bases from J, with 11 bases in between. The CDR3 has 11 residues. Looked up from germline, CDR1 is DFQATT and CDR2 is SNEGSKA (reference sequence).

The chain is built from TRBV2 and TRBJ1-5; D call uncertain. The CDR3 is 14 amino acids. Trimming took 6 bases from V and 6 from J, leaving 15 bases between them. Per the germline V gene, CDR1 is SNHLY and CDR2 is FYNNEI. The chain's CDR3 is CASSGISPSQPQHF. The CDR3 bases are TGTGCCAGCAGCGGGATTTCGCCCTCTCAGCCCCAGCATTTT.

The genes are TRBV5-1 and TRBJ1-4; D gene ambiguous. The CDR3 is 15 amino acids. Germline loops: CDR1 SGHRS, CDR2 YFSETQ. V lost 0 bases, J lost 7 bases, and 13 bases lay in between. This CDR3 reads CASSLAAALVEKLFF. The CDR3 DNA reads as TGCGCCAGCAGCTTGGCCGCAGCCCTAGTTGAAAAACTGTTTTTT. Together with reference TRBV5-1 and TRBJ1-4, the CDR3 gives the full variable domain: KAGVTQTPRYLIKTRGQQVTLSCSPISGHRSVSWYQQTPGQGLQFLFEYFSETQRNKGNFPGRFSGRQFSNSRSEMNVSTLELGDSALYLCASSLAAALVEKLFFGSGTQLSVL.

CDR3: CASSVNWGQGGNQPQHF. The CDR3 nucleotides read TGTGCCAGCAGTGTAAACTGGGGACAGGGCGGCAATCAGCCCCAGCATTTT. The chain couples TRBV6-1 to TRBJ1-5; 9 nucleotides agree with TRBD1. J was trimmed by 2 bases and V by 4 bases; bases with no gene match: 9. Looked up from germline, CDR1 is MNHNS and CDR2 is SASEGT. The CDR3 spans 17 residues.

The chain uses TRBV5-3 and TRBJ1-4; tentative D call: TRBD1 (5 bases). TRBV5-3 qualifies as an ORF whose function is uncertain. Trimming pared 2 bases from V and 8 bases from J, leaving 7 bases between. The CDR3 has 12 residues. In DNA, the CDR3 is TGTGCCAGAAGCTTTCAGGGAGAAAAACTGTTTTTT. Residues: CARSFQGEKLFF.

This chain connects TRBV27 to TRBJ1-2; D is perhaps TRBD1 (5 bases). V lost 3 bases, J lost 0 bases, and 8 bases lay in between. CDR1 is MNHEY, CDR2 SMNVEV, per germline (reference sequence). CDR3 size: 14 residues. CDR3 region: CASSLGGANYGYTF. The CDR3 nucleotides are TGTGCCAGCAGTTTGGGGGGAGCTAACTATGGCTACACCTTC.